Ten or more counts support the clone carrying this T cell receptor beta chain. RNA transcripts were the template for amplifying TCR beta CDR3 regions. During a first-round RT-PCR of the TCR CDR3, the HTBI primer set was used. Using its own MiXCR run on the multiplex PCR reads, TCRdb lists one record per CDR3 protein. This table holds about 590,000 distinct CDR3 sequences, 15% to 18% found once. This entry belongs to a study of T cells in Graves' hyperthyroidism and ophthalmopathy. Germline lookup yields CDR1 SGHRS and CDR2 YFSETQ. Deletions cut 5 bases from V and 0 bases from J, with 18 bases between. The length of the CDR3 is 18 residues.

The V and J genes are TRBV5-1 and TRBJ2-6; D tentatively reads TRBD1 or TRBD2 (6 bases each). The clonotype originates from a woman aged 30 to 39 with Graves' hyperthyroidism. Sequenced input: blood. The CDR3 bases are TGCGCCAGCAGTTACCGGGCGGGACAAACCTCTGGGGCCAACGTCCTGACTTTC. Protein product: CASSYRAGQTSGANVLTF.